This is a list of T cell receptor beta chains from one sample in a study of CD8+CD57+ T cells in acquired aplastic anemia. TCRdb reprocessed the reads via MiXCR and lists one record per CDR3 protein. The repertoire consists of fewer than 200,000 distinct CDR3 sequences, with approximately 52% occurring once and the leading ten covering about 1.8%. Sequencing was carried out using sorted CD4+, CD8+, or CD8+CD57+ T cells (not recorded which) from PBMCs. The receptors come from a human donor with aplastic anemia. Both conserved end residues are part of each CDR3. The D gene is left open where the match is weak. The size of a clone is reported for some rows only, either as once, few or many, or as a class for expanded clones.

>-|-|TRBV20-1|TRBJ2-7
CSAPATWDEQYF
TGCAGTGCTCCGGCCACTTGGGACGAGCAGTACTTC
>-|many|TRBV6-1|TRBJ2-7
CASSALGASYEQYF
TGTGCCAGCAGTGCCCTAGGTGCCTCCTACGAGCAGTACTTC
>-|once|TRBV7-2|TRBJ2-1
CASSLADSSYNEQFF
TGTGCCAGCAGCTTAGCGGATTCATCCTACAATGAGCAGTTCTTC
>-|-|TRBV10-3|TRBJ1-2
CAISESPSDSPLF
TGTGCCATCAGTGAGTCCCCCTCGGACAGCCCGCTCTTC
>TRBD2|-|TRBV20-1|TRBJ2-3
CSAKSGNTQYF
TGCAGTGCTAAGAGCGGGAATACGCAGTATTTT
>-|many|TRBV5-1|TRBJ2-3
CASSTPGSDTQYF
TGCGCCAGCAGCACACCAGGGTCAGATACGCAGTATTTT
>-|-|TRBV20-1|TRBJ1-6
CSARATTDQPNSPLHF
TGCAGTGCCAGAGCTACAACAGACCAACCTAATTCACCCCTCCACTTT
>-|few|TRBV2|TRBJ2-1
CASSSGEQFF
TGTGCCAGCAGTTCGGGAGAGCAGTTCTTC
>-|-|TRBV29-1|TRBJ2-3
CSVEDWLGGITDTQYF
TGCAGCGTTGAAGATTGGCTGGGCGGTATCACAGATACGCAGTATTTT
>-|-|TRBV10-3|TRBJ2-1
CAISESTDVYNEQFF
TGTGCCATCAGTGAGTCAACAGACGTCTACAATGAGCAGTTCTTC
>TRBD2|many|TRBV7-2|TRBJ2-3
CASSRLGAGGGDTQYF
TGTGCCAGCAGCCGCCTCGGGGCGGGAGGCGGGGATACGCAGTATTTT
>-|few|TRBV18|TRBJ2-5
CASSPTARGLGETQYF
TGTGCCAGCTCACCAACTGCTCGGGGCTTAGGAGAGACCCAGTACTTC
>TRBD1|many|TRBV9|TRBJ1-5
CASSEGTGANQPQHF
TGTGCCAGCAGCGAAGGGACAGGTGCCAATCAGCCCCAGCATTTT
>-|-|TRBV7-3|TRBJ2-7
CASSLANRATTEQYF
TGTGCCAGCAGTTTGGCCAACAGGGCAACTACCGAGCAGTACTTC
>-|-|TRBV10-3|TRBJ2-1
CATGDTSSYNEQFF
TGTGCCACTGGGGATACGAGCTCCTACAATGAGCAGTTCTTC
>-|many|TRBV11-2|TRBJ2-2
CASSFKQGRPGELFF
TGTGCCAGCAGCTTTAAACAGGGACGTCCCGGGGAGCTGTTTTTT